Sequencing of this TCR beta chain was carried out in a study of T cell responses to AZD1222 COVID-19 vaccine. Profiled with immunoSEQ multiplex PCR; TCRdb holds only in-frame clones, not every one. The data contain about 160,000 clones, roughly 90% of them singletons. The germline gives CDR1 KGHSH, CDR2 LQKENI. The CDR3 loop spans 15 amino acids. Unmatched junction bases numbered 1, after V lost 0 bases and J lost 2 bases. This specimen consisted of peripheral blood, obtained 28 days after the second AZD1222 dose. This receptor was obtained from an adult who received the AZD1222 COVID-19 vaccine. The chain combines TRBV18 with TRBJ2-7; 10 bases are a match to TRBD2. DNA for the CDR3: TGTGCCAGCTCACCACCTAGCGGGGGGCCCTACGAGCAGTACTTC. It specifies CASSPPSGGPYEQYF.